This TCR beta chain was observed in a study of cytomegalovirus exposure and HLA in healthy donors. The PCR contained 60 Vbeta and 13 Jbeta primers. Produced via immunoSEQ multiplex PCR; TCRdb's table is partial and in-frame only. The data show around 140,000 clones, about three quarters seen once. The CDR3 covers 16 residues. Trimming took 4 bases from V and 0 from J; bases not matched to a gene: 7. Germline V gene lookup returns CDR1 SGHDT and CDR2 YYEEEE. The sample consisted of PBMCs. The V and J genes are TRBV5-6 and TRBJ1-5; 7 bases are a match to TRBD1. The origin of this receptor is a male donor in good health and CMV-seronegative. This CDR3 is CASSLGQTYSNQPQHF. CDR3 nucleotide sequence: TGTGCCAGCAGCCTGGGACAGACTTATAGCAATCAGCCCCAGCATTTT.